The entry that follows covers one TCR beta chain sequence. The antigen is undetermined. This record belongs to a study of T cell responses to AZD1222 COVID-19 vaccine. Across the whole study: Samples with a second dose at about 4 or about 12 weeks were pooled together. Study-level points and caveats: Elevations in Spike-specific TCR breadth and depth followed administration of two AZD1222 doses. Baseline serostatus was positive in only a handful of AZD1222 recipients. Repertoires were sampled only after the peak T cell response.

Germline CDR1 is SGDLS and CDR2 is YYNGEE. V was trimmed by 3 bases and J by 4 bases, leaving 7 bases between them. The CDR3 covers 12 residues. Assay: immunoSEQ multiplex PCR; the TCRdb copy retains only in-frame clones and omits some. The sample has approximately 150,000 clones; 90% are singletons. The source was peripheral blood, collected on day 0 of AZD1222 vaccination. The chain is built from TRBV9 and TRBJ2-5, with D unclear. The sequence derives from an adult in good health. The DNA of the CDR3 is TGTGCCAGCAGCGCCTATGGAGAGACCCAGTACTTC. Encoded protein: CASSAYGETQYF.